What follows are 23 T cell receptor beta chains derived from one specimen sequenced in a study of beta chain features in type 1 diabetes. Every bit of the isolated RNA underwent reverse transcription, so sequencing read expressed TCRB transcripts. Assay used: immunoSEQ multiplex PCR; TCRdb lists only in-frame clones, some missing. The sample includes hundreds of thousands of clones, roughly 70% of them seen just once. The sample taken for sequencing was naive CD4+ T cells from blood. The receptors derive from a man aged 25 to 45 in good health.

The chain links TRBV6-5 to TRBJ1-2; tentative D call: TRBD1 (6 bases). The V end lost 4 bases, the J end lost 10 bases, and 19 bases lay between the germline ends. Germline V gene data show CDR1 as MNHEY and CDR2 as SVGAGI. The CDR3 has 14 residues. The CDR3 loop is CASSSPRGFDPYTF. The DNA of the CDR3 is TGTGCCAGCAGTTCCCCGAGGGGGTTCGACCCCTACACCTTC.

The chain links TRBV2 to TRBJ2-3, with D perhaps matching TRBD1 (6 bases). The CDR3 runs to 15 residues. Germline lookup yields CDR1 SNHLY and CDR2 FYNNEI. V dropped 7 bases and J dropped 1 base, with 15 bases sitting between them. Here the CDR3 reads CASTGRRGGTDTQYF. The CDR3 region has the DNA TGTGCCAGCACCGGTCGCAGGGGAGGCACAGATACGCAGTATTTT.

The chain is built from TRBV5-1 and TRBJ1-2; TRBD1 is a possible D gene (5 bases). Germline V gene data show CDR1 as SGHRS and CDR2 as YFSETQ. The CDR3 has 15 residues. Trimming left V 3 bases short and J 0 bases short, with 12 bases between. The CDR3 loop reads CASSSRQGSNYGYTF. The CDR3 nucleotides are TGCGCCAGCAGCTCCCGTCAGGGTTCTAACTATGGCTACACCTTC.

The chain links TRBV11-2 to TRBJ2-5, with 12 bases aligning to TRBD2. The germline V gene encodes CDR1 SGHAT and CDR2 FQNNGV. This CDR3 comprises 15 residues. V shed 6 bases, J shed 2 bases, and the junction held 4 bases outside the gene matches. As DNA, the CDR3 is TGTGCCAGCAGGCGACTAGCGGGAGTACAAGAGACCCAGTACTTC. This codes for CASRRLAGVQETQYF.

CDR3 region: CASSRDRTDTQYF. Written as DNA, the CDR3 is TGTGCCAGCAGTAGGGACAGAACAGATACGCAGTATTTT. This chain connects TRBV2 to TRBJ2-3, with 7 bases lining up with TRBD1. With V trimmed by 5 bases and J by 3 bases, 2 bases remained unmatched. Germline V gene data show CDR1 as SNHLY and CDR2 as FYNNEI. The CDR3 extends over 13 amino acids.

This clone came up once. Other DNA sequences of this sample code for an identical CDR3. This chain uses TRBV7-2 with TRBJ2-3, with D possibly TRBD2 on 5 matching bases. Germline V gives CDR1 SGHTA, CDR2 FQGNSA. The CDR3 extends over 13 amino acids. V dropped 5 bases and J dropped 1 base, with 7 bases sitting between them. The CDR3 loop is CASSLGGTDTQYF. CDR3 sequence (DNA): TGTGCCAGCAGCCTCGGGGGCACAGATACGCAGTATTTT.

V and J are TRBV10-3 and TRBJ2-5; tentatively, D is TRBD1 or TRBD2 (6 bases each). Germline lookup yields CDR1 ENHRY and CDR2 SYGVKD. The V end lost 10 bases, the J end lost 5 bases, and 23 bases lay between the germline ends. This CDR3 is built from 15 residues. Here the CDR3 reads CATIDTRGAGETQYF. The DNA for the CDR3 is TGTGCCACAATCGATACTAGGGGGGCTGGGGAGACCCAGTACTTC.

This clone was picked up one time. The rearrangement joins TRBV4-1 to TRBJ2-2; D remains ambiguous. The CDR3 spans 13 residues. Trimming stripped 1 base from V and 6 bases from J, with 6 bases between. Germline CDR1 MGHRA, CDR2 YSYEKL. The CDR3 sequence is CASSQVFPGELFF. The CDR3 bases are TGCGCCAGCAGCCAAGTTTTCCCCGGGGAGCTGTTTTTT.

This sequence joins TRBV30 and TRBJ1-4; D is ambiguous. Trimming stripped 4 bases from V and 8 bases from J, with 17 bases between. In germline, CDR1 is GTSNPN, CDR2 SVGIG (reference sequence). The CDR3 covers 14 residues. CDR3 in DNA: TGTGCCTGGATGAAGGGAGAAGGTTACGAAAAACTGTTTTTT. It codes for CAWMKGEGYEKLFF.

This clone has more than one count but fewer than ten. The chain recombines TRBV11-2 with TRBJ2-2; D ambiguous. This CDR3 is built from 12 residues. Germline loops: CDR1 SGHAT, CDR2 FQNNGV. The V end lost 6 bases, the J end lost 8 bases, and 10 bases lay between the germline ends. Here the CDR3 DNA reads TGTGCCAGCAGGCAGGAAGTTGGGGAGCTGTTTTTT. As protein: CASRQEVGELFF.

This sequence joins TRBV20-1 and TRBJ2-7; maybe TRBD2 (5 bases). Germline CDR1 DFQATT, CDR2 SNEGSKA (reference sequence). V gave up 4 bases and J gave up 7 bases, with 11 bases separating them. This CDR3 has 11 residues. CDR3 protein: CSATQRGEQYF. The DNA for the CDR3 is TGCAGTGCTACACAACGGGGTGAGCAGTACTTC.

V usage is TRBV18 and J usage is TRBJ2-3; D perhaps matches TRBD1 (6 bases). V lost 0 bases and J lost 7, with 14 bases in between. Germline V gene sequence: CDR1 KGHSH, CDR2 LQKENI. The length of the CDR3 is 15 residues. The CDR3 sequence: CASSPPGRGQNTQYF. CDR3 nucleotides: TGTGCCAGCTCACCACCGGGCAGGGGCCAAAATACGCAGTATTTT.

The chain employs TRBV11-1 and TRBJ1-6; 7 bases map to TRBD1. V shed 5 bases and J 7 bases; nucleotides not matched to a gene: 5. Per the germline V gene, CDR1 is SGHAT and CDR2 is FQDESV (reference sequence). The length of the CDR3 is 14 residues. The CDR3: CASSAGQKNSPLHF. DNA of the CDR3: TGTGCCAGCAGCGCGGGACAGAAAAATTCACCCCTCCACTTT.

The CDR3 DNA is TGCAGTGCTAGTGGCGGCGAGCAGTACTTC. It codes for CSASGGEQYF. The V and J genes are TRBV20-1 and TRBJ2-7; D is uncertain. Trimming took off 3 bases at V and 6 bases at J, with 6 bases between the two ends. Germline assignment: CDR1 DFQATT and CDR2 SNEGSKA (reference sequence). CDR3 size: 10 residues.

This sequence joins TRBV30 and TRBJ2-1; 10 positions match TRBD2. Trimming cost V 4 bases and J 4 bases; bases outside gene matches: 4. Germline V lookup: CDR1 GTSNPN, CDR2 SVGIG (reference sequence). CDR3 length: 14 amino acids. The CDR3 loop reads CAWTRTSGYNEQFF. The CDR3 DNA reads as TGTGCCTGGACCAGGACTAGCGGTTACAATGAGCAGTTCTTC.

This clone appeared a few times. This chain connects TRBV27 to TRBJ2-7; D may be TRBD2 (6 bases). Germline V gene sequence: CDR1 MNHEY, CDR2 SMNVEV (reference sequence). This CDR3 is 13 amino acids long. Between the trimmed V and J ends, which lost 3 bases and 4 bases, there was a span of 10 bases. CDR3 nucleotide sequence: TGTGCCAGCAGTTTGGGAGGTCGGTACGAGCAGTACTTC. Translated, it gives CASSLGGRYEQYF.

The chain is built from TRBV6-6 and TRBJ2-7; maybe TRBD1 (6 bases). Trimming took 2 bases from V and 0 from J, leaving 11 bases between them. Germline V gene data show CDR1 as MNHNY and CDR2 as SVGAGI (reference sequence). There are 15 residues in the CDR3. In nucleotides, the CDR3 is TGTGCCAGCAGTTACATACAGGGTAGCTCCTACGAGCAGTACTTC. This translates into CASSYIQGSSYEQYF.

V is TRBV25-1 and J is TRBJ2-5; the D is unclear. The CDR3 extends over 13 amino acids. Per germline, CDR1 MGHDK and CDR2 SYGVNS. Trimming removed 8 bases from V and 2 bases from J, with 12 bases in between. The CDR3 nucleotides are TGTGCCAGCGGAGCTTGGGATCAAGAGACCCAGTACTTC. Protein product: CASGAWDQETQYF.

This clone was observed a handful of times. The chain recombines TRBV4-3 with TRBJ2-4, with D perhaps being TRBD1 or TRBD2 (5 bases each). V was shortened by 0 bases and J by 7 bases, with 13 bases between the two germline ends. In germline, CDR1 is LGHNA, CDR2 YSLEER. The CDR3 is 15 residues long. The CDR3 region is CASSQESGTVNIQYF. CDR3 coding DNA: TGCGCCAGCAGCCAAGAGTCAGGGACGGTGAACATTCAGTACTTC.

This clone turned up a few times. The rearrangement joins TRBV23-1 to TRBJ1-2; TRBD1 is a possible D gene (5 bases). TRBV23-1 falls under the ORF class, with uncertain function. There are 13 residues in the CDR3. Trimming pared 7 bases from V and 6 bases from J, leaving 15 bases between. CDR3 in DNA: TGCGCCAGCACAAGCCGGGACGACCATGGCTACACCTTC. Its translation: CASTSRDDHGYTF.

This clone was recorded only once. The rearrangement uses TRBV6-6 and TRBJ1-2; D gene ambiguous. Trimming cost V 2 bases and J 5 bases, with 3 bases left between them. The CDR3 runs to 11 residues. Per the germline V gene, CDR1 is MNHNY and CDR2 is SVGAGI (reference sequence). The CDR3 DNA reads TGTGCCAGCAGTTACCTATATGGCTACACCTTC. This codes for CASSYLYGYTF.

The table lists this clone with a few counts. The gene calls are TRBV30 and TRBJ1-5, with 9 nucleotides matching TRBD1. The CDR3 has 15 residues. V lost 6 bases and J lost 6; bases outside the gene matches: 12. Germline V gives CDR1 GTSNPN, CDR2 SVGIG (reference sequence). The CDR3 DNA is TGTGCCTGTGCGAGAGGGACAGGGATACGTCAGCCCCAGCATTTT. Translation: CACARGTGIRQPQHF.

The chain uses TRBV28 and TRBJ2-4, with D perhaps matching TRBD2 (6 bases). V dropped 2 bases and J dropped 14 bases, with 13 bases sitting between them. The CDR3 loop spans 12 amino acids. Germline CDR1 MDHEN, CDR2 SYDVKM. CDR3 region: CASSLKGLPKYF. The DNA for the CDR3 is TGTGCCAGCAGTTTAAAGGGACTCCCAAAGTACTTC.